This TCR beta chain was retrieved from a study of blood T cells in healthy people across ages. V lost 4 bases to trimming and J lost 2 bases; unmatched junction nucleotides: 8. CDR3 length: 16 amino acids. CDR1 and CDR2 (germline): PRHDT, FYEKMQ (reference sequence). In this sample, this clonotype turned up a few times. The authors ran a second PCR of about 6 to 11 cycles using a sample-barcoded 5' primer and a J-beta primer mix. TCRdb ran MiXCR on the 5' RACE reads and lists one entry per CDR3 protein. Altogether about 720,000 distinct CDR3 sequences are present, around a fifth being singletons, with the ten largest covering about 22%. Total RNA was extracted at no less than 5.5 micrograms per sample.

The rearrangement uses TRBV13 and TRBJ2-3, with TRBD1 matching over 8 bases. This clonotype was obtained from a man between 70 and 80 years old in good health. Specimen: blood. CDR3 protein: CASSWWTGKNTDTQYF. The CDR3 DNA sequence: TGTGCCAGCAGCTGGTGGACAGGGAAGAACACAGATACGCAGTATTTT.